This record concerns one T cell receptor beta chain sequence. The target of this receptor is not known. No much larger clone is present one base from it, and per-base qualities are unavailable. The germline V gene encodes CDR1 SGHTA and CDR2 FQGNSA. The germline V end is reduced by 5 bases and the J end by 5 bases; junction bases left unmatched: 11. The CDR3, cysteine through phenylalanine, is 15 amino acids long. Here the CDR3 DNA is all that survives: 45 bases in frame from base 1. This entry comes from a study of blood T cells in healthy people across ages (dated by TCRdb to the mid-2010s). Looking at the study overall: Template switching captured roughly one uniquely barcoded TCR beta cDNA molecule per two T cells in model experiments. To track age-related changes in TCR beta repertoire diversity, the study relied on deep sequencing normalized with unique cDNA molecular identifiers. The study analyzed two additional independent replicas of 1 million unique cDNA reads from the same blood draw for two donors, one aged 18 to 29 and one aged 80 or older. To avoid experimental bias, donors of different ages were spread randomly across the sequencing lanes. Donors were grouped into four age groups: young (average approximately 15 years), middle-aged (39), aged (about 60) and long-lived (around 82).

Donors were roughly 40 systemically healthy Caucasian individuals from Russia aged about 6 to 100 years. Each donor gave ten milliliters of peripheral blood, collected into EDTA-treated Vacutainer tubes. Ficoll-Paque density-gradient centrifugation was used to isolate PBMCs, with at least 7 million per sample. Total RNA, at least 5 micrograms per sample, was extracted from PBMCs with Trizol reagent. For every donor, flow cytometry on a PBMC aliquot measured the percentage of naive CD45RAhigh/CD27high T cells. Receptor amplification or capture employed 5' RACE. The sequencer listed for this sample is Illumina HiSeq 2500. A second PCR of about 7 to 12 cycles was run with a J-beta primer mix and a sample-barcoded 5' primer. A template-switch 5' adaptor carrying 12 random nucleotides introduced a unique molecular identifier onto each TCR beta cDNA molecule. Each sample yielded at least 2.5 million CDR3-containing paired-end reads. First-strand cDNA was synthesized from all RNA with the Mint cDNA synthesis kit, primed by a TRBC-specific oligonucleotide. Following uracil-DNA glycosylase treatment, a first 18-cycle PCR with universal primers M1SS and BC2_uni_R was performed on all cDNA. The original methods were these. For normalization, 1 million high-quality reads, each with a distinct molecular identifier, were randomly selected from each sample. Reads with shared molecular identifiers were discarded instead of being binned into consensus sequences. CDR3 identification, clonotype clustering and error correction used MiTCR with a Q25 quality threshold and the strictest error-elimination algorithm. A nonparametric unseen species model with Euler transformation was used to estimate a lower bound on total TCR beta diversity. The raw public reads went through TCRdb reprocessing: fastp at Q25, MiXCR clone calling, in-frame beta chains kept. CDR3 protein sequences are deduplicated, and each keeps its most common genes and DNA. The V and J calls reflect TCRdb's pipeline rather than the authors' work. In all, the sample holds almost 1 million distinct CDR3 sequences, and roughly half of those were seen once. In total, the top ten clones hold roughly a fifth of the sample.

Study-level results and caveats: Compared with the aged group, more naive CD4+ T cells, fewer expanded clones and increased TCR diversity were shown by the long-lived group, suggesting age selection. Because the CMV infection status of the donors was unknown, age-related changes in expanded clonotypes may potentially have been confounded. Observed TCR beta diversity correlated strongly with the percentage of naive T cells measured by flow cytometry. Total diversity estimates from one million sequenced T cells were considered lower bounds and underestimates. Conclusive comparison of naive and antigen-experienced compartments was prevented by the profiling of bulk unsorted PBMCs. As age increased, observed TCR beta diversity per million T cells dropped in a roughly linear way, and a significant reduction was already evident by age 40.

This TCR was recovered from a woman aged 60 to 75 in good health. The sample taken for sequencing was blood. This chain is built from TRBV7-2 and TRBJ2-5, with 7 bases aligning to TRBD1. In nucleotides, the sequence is TGTGCCAGCAGCCCAGGGGACAGTCGAAGGGAGACCCAGTACTTC. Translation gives CASSPGDSRRETQYF. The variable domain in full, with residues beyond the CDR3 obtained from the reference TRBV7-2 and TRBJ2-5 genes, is GAGVSQSPSNKVTEKGKDVELRCDPISGHTALYWYRQSLGQGLEFLIYFQGNSAPDKSGLPSDRFSAERTGGSVSTLTIQRTQQEDSAVYLCASSPGDSRRETQYFGPGTRLLVL.